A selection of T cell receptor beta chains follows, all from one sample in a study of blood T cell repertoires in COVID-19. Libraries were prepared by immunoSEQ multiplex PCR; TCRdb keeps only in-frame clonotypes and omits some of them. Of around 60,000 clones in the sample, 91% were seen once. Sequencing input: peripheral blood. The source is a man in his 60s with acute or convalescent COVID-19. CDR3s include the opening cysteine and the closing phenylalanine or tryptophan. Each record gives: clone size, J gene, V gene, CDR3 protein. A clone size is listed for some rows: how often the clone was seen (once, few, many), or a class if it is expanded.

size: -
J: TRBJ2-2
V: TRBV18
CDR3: CASSPPGQGDTGELFF

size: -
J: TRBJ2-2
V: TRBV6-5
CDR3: CASRLLAGSTGELFF

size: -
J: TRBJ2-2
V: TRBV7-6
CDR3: CASSPIVAGANTGELFF

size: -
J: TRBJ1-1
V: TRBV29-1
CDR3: CSVLQVPNTEAFF

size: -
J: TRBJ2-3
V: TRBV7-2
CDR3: CASSLGGGAFTQYF

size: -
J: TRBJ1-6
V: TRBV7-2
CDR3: CASSKLRGENSPLHF

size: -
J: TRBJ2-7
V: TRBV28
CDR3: CASSYPGTGGYEQYF

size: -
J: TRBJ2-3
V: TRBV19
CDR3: CASSIGTDRDTQYF

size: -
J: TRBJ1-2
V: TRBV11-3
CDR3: CASSPGVGYTF

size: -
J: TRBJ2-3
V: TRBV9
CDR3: CASSLGGGTDTQYF

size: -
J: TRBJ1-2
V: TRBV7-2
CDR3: CASSLETSQGGYGYTF

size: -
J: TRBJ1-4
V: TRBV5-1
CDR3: CASSPDTATNEKLFF

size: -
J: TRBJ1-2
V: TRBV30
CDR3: CAWSVNQGAYYGYTF

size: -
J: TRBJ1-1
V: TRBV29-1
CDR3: CSVAGIEAFF

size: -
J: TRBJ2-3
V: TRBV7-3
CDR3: CASSGQGAGNTQYF

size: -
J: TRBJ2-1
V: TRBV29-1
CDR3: CSVGGSGRTYLNYNEQFF

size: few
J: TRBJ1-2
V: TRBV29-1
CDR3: CSVVAANYGYTF

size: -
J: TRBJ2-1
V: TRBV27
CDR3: CASSFPPPGLAGANEQFF

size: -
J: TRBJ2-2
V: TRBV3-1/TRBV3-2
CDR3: CASSPYRQKGELFF

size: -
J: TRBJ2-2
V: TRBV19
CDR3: CASSTSTTTGELFF

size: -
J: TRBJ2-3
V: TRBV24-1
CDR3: CATSDPDSPSTDTQYF

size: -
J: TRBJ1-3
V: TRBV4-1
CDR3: CASSQVGGQGIRSGNTIYF

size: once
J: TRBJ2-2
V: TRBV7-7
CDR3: CASSKTGGGTGELFF

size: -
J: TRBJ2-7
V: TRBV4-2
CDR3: CASSQLLAGGQSYEQYF

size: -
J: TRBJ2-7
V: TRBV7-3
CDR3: CASGLTAVRSSYEQYF

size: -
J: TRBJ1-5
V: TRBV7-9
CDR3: CASSLDGNQPQHF

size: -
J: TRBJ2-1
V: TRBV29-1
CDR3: CSVEKSGSGLGNEQFF

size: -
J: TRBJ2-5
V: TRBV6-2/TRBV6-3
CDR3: CASSWTSGQETQYF

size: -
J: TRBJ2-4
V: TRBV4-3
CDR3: CASSQERGGIQYF

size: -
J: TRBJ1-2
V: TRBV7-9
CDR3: CASSSPDRVGYGYTF

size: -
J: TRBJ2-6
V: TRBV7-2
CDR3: CASRILSSGANVLTF

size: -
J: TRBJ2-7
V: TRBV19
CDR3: CASSIDGSGLYEQYF

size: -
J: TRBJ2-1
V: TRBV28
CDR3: CASSYAHLSSYNEQFF